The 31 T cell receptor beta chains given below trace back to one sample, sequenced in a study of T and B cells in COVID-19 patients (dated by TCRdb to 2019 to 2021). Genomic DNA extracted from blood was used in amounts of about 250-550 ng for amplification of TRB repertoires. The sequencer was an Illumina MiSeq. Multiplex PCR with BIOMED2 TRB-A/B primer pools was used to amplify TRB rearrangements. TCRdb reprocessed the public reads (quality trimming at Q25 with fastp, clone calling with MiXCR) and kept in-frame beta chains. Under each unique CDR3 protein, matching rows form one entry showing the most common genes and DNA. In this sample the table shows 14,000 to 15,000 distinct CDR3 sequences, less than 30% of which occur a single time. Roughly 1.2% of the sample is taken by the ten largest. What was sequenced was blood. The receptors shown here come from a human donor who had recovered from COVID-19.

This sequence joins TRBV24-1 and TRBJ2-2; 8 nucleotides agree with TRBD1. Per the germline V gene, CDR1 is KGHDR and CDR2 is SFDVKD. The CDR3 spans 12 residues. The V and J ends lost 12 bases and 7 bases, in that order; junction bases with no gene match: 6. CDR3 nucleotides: TGTGCCTCAGGGGGCGGTAACGGGGAGCTGTTTTTT. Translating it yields CASGGGNGELFF.

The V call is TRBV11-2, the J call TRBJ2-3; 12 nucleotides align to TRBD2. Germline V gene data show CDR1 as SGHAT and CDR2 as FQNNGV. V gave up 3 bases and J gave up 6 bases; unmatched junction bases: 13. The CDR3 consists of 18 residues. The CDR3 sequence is CASSFGLAGTVKGDTQYF. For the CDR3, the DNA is TGTGCCAGCAGCTTCGGACTAGCGGGGACAGTAAAGGGGGATACGCAGTATTTT.

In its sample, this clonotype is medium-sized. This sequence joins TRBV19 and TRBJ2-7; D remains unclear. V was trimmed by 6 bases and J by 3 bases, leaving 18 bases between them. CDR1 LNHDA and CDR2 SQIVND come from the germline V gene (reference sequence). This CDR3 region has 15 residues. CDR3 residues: CASSNEWVTDYEQYF. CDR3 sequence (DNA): TGTGCCAGTAGCAATGAATGGGTGACGGACTACGAGCAGTACTTC.

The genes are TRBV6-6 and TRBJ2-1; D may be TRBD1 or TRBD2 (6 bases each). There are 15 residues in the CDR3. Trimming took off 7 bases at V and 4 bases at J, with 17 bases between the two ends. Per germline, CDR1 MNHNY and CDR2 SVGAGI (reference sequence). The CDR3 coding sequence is TGTGCCAGCAATCCCCGCCGGGGGACATACAATGAGCAGTTCTTC. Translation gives CASNPRRGTYNEQFF.

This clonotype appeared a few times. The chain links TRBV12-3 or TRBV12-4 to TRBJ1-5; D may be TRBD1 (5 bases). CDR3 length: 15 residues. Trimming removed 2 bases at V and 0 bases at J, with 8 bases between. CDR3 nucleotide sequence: TGTGCCAGCAGTTTAACAGGTCATAGCAATCAGCCCCAGCATTTT. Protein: CASSLTGHSNQPQHF.

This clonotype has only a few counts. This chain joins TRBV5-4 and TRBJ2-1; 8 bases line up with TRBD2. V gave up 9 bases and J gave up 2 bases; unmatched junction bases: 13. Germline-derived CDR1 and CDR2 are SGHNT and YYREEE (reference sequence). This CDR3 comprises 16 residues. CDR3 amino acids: CATHSSGGAAYNEQFF. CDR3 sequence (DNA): TGTGCCACCCACTCATCCGGGGGGGCGGCCTACAATGAGCAGTTCTTC.

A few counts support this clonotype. The CDR3 is CASRGPAWGYTF. The CDR3 nucleotides are TGTGCCAGTAGAGGACCGGCCTGGGGCTACACCTTC. V and J are TRBV19 and TRBJ1-2; unclear D gene. V lost 6 bases to trimming and J lost 8 bases, with 13 bases between them. The CDR3 spans 12 residues. The germline V gene has CDR1 LNHDA and CDR2 SQIVND (reference sequence).

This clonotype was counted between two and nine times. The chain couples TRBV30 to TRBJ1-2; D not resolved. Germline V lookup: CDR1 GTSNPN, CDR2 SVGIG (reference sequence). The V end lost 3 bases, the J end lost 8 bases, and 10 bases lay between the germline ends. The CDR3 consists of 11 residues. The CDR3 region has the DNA TGTGCCTGGAGCACCCTTTGGGGCTACACCTTC. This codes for CAWSTLWGYTF.

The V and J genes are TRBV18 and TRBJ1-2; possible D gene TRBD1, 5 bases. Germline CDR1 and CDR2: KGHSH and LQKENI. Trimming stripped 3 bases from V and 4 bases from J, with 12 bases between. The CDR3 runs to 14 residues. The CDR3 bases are TGTGCCAGCTCACCTGGGGACGGGACCTATGGCTACACCTTC. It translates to CASSPGDGTYGYTF.

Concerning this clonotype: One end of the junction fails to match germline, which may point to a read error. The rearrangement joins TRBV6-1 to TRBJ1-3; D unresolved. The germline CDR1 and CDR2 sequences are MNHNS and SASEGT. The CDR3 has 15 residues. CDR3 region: CASTPLRTSGKTIYF. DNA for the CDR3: TGTGCCAGCACGCCCTTAAGGACCTCTGGAAAAACCATATATTTT.

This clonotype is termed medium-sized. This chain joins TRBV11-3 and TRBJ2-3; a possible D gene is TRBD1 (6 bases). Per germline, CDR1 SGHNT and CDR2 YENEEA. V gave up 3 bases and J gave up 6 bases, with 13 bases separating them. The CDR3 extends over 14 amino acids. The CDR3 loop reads CASSFHRAVDTQYF. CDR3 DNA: TGTGCCAGCAGCTTTCACAGGGCGGTGGATACGCAGTATTTT.

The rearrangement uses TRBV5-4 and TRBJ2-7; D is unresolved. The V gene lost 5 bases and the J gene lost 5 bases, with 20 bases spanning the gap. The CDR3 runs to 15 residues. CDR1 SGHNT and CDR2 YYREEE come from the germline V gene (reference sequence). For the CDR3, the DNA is TGTGCCAGCAGGGTGCAGGAGAGAGTGATCCACGAGCAGTACTTC. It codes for CASRVQERVIHEQYF.

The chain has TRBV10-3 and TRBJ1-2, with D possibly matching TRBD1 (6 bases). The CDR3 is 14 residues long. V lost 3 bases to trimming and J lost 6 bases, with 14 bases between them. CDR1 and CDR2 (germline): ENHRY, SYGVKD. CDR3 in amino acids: CAISELRTAHGYTF. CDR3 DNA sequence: TGTGCCATCAGTGAATTGCGGACAGCCCATGGCTACACCTTC.

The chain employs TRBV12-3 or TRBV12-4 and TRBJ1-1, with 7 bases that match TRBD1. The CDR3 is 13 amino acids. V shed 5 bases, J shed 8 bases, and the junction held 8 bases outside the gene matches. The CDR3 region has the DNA TGTGCCAGCAGTCCGCAGGGGGTTTCCGAAGCTTTCTTT. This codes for CASSPQGVSEAFF.

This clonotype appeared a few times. CDR3 bases: TGTGCCAGCAGCATATACAGGGTAGGCTACGAGCAGTACTTC. Encoded protein: CASSIYRVGYEQYF. V is TRBV7-2 and J is TRBJ2-7, with D possibly matching TRBD1 (6 bases). Germline assignment: CDR1 SGHTA and CDR2 FQGNSA. V was shortened by 5 bases and J by 3 bases, with 14 bases between the two germline ends. The CDR3 totals 14 residues.

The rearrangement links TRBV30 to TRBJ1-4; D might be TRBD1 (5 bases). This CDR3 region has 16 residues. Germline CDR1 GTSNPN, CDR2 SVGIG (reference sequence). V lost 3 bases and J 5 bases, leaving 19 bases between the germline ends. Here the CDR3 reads CAWSGRYRGENEKLFF. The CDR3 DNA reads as TGTGCCTGGAGCGGACGTTATCGAGGGGAGAATGAAAAACTGTTTTTT.

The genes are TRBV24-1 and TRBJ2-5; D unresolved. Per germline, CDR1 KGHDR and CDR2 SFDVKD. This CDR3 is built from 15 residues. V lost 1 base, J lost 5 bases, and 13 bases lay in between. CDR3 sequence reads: CATSDFLSGFETQYF. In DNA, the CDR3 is TGTGCCACCAGTGATTTTCTAAGTGGATTCGAGACCCAGTACTTC.

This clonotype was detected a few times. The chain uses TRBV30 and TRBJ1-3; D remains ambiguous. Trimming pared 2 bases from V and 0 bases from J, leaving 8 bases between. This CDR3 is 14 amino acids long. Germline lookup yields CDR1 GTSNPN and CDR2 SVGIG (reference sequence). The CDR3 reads CAWSKAGSGNTIYF. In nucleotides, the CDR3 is TGTGCCTGGAGTAAGGCGGGCTCTGGAAACACCATATATTTT.

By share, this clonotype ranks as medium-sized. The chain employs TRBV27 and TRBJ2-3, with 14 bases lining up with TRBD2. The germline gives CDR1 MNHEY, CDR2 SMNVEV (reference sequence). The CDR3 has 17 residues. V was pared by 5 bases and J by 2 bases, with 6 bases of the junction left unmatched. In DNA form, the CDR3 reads TGTGCCAGCAGTCCGACTAGCGGGAGGGAGTTCACAGATACGCAGTATTTT. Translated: CASSPTSGREFTDTQYF.

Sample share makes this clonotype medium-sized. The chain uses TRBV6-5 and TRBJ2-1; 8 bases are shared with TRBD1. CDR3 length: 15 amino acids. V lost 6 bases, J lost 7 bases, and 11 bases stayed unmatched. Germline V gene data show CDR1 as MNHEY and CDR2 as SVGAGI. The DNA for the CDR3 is TGTGCCAGCAGGTCTACCGGGACAGGTCCTAATGAGCAGTTCTTC. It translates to CASRSTGTGPNEQFF.

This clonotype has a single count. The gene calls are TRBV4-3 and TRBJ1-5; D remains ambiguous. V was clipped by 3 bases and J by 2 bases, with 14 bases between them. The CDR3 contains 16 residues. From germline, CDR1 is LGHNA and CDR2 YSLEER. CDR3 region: CASSQTLRRGNQPQHF. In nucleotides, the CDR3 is TGCGCCAGCAGCCAGACTCTAAGGAGGGGCAATCAGCCCCAGCATTTT.

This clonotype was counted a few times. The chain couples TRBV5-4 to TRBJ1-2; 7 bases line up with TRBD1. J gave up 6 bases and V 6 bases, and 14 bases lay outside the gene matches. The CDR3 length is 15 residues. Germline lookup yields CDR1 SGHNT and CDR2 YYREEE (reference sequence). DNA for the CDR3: TGTGCCAGCACCCGTCTATCGGACAGGTTGCATGGCTACACCTTC. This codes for CASTRLSDRLHGYTF.

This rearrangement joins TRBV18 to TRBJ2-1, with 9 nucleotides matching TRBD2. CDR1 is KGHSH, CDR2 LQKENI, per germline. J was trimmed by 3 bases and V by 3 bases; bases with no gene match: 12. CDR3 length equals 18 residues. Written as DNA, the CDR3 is TGTGCCAGCTCACCCCCGGACGGGGGGCGGGGGGGCTACAATGAGCAGTTCTTC. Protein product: CASSPPDGGRGGYNEQFF.

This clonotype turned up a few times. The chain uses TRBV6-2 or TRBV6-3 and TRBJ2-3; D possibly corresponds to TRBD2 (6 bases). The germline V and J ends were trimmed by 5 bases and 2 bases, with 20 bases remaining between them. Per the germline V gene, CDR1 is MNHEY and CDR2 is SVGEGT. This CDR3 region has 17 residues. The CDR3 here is CASSIPGLPQNTDTQYF. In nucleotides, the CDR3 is TGTGCCAGCAGTATACCGGGACTCCCCCAGAACACAGATACGCAGTATTTT.

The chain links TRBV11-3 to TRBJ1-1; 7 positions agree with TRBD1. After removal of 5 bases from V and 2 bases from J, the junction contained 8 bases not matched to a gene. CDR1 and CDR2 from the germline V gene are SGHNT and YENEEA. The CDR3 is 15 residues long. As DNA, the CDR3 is TGTGCCAGCAGCCAATACACAGGGGTTAACACTGAAGCTTTCTTT. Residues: CASSQYTGVNTEAFF.

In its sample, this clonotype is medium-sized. The CDR3 loop reads CAWSVTPNEQFF. The CDR3 DNA follows: TGTGCCTGGAGTGTCACGCCCAATGAGCAGTTCTTC. The genes are TRBV30 and TRBJ2-1; no firm D call. This CDR3 is built from 12 residues. The germline gives CDR1 GTSNPN, CDR2 SVGIG (reference sequence). V was cut by 0 bases and J by 6 bases, with 6 bases left in between.

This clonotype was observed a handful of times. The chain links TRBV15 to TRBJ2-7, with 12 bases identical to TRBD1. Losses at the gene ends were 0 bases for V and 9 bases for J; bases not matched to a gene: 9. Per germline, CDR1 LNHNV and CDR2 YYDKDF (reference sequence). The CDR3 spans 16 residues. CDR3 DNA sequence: TGTGCCACCAGCAGAGATCTTGGGGACAGGGGGCCCCCGCAGTACTTC. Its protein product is CATSRDLGDRGPPQYF.

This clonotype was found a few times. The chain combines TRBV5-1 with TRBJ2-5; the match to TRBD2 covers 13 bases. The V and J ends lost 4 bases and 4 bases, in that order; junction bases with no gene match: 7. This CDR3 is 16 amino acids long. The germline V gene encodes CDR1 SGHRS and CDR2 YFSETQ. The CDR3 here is CASSIRTSGSAETQYF. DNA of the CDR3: TGCGCCAGCAGCATCCGGACTAGCGGGAGTGCAGAGACCCAGTACTTC. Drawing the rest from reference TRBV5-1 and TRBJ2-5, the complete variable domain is KAGVTQTPRYLIKTRGQQVTLSCSPISGHRSVSWYQQTPGQGLQFLFEYFSETQRNKGNFPGRFSGRQFSNSRSEMNVSTLELGDSALYLCASSIRTSGSAETQYFGPGTRLLVL.

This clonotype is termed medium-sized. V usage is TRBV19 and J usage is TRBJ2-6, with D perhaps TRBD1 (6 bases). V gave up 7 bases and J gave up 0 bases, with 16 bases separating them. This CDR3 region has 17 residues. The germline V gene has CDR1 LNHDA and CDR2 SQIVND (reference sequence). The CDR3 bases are TGTGCCAGTACCATAGGTGGGGGCAACTCTGGGGCCAACGTCCTGACTTTC. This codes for CASTIGGGNSGANVLTF.

In DNA form, the CDR3 reads TGTGCCAGCAGTTACTTCGGTGAGCAGTTCTTC. The encoded protein is CASSYFGEQFF. The rearrangement uses TRBV6-2 or TRBV6-3 and TRBJ2-1; D is unclear. The CDR3 length is 11 residues. V was pared by 1 base and J by 9 bases, with 4 bases between. Germline lookup yields CDR1 MNHEY and CDR2 SVGEGT.

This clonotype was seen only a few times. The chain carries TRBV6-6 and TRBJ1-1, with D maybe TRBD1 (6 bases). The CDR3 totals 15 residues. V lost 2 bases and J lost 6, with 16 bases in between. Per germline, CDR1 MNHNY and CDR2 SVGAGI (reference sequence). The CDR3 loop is CASSYDGGLRPEAFF. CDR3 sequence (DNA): TGTGCCAGCAGTTACGATGGGGGGCTGAGGCCTGAAGCTTTCTTT.